The T cell receptor beta chain described here comes from a study of shared clonotypes between healthy human individuals. Whole-study context: The donors, a couple of women and three men, were aged 18 to 49. Per donor, CD8 memory used one plate, CD8 naive used two, CD4 memory used three and CD4 naive used three. The study's findings and limits: Sharing across several donors was seen in 5% to 5.5% of naive CD4 clonotypes.

Notes on this clone: What it binds is unknown.

Free of recent acute infections or vaccinations, the donors were healthy HIV-negative adults. This table comes from immunoSEQ multiplex PCR, and its TCRdb copy is limited to in-frame clones, with some not included. The data hold 2 million to 2.5 million clones, with 85% to 95% observed a single time. Trimming stripped 2 bases from V and 2 bases from J, with 11 bases between. This CDR3 comprises 15 residues. Looked up from germline, CDR1 is SGHVS and CDR2 is FQNEAQ. The clonotype originates from a man aged 18 to 30 in good health. Some clones in this sample may be carry-over from other donors' samples. V usage is TRBV7-8 and J usage is TRBJ2-3; the D gene is possibly TRBD2 (6 bases). Source material: naive CD4+ T cells from PBMCs. Subset in this sample: CD45RA+ positively selected. CDR3 residues: CASSLRLAYTDTQYF. The DNA for the CDR3 is TGTGCCAGCAGCTTAAGGCTAGCGTACACAGATACGCAGTATTTT.